The text below deals with one T cell receptor beta chain. The antigen is not known. V was cut by 1 base and J by 7 bases, with 7 bases left in between. This CDR3 region has 13 residues. The sample comes from a study of identical twins. TCRdb reprocessed the 5' RACE reads with MiXCR, giving one entry per CDR3 protein. The data contain over 600,000 distinct CDR3 sequences, less than 25% of them singletons. Overall study results and limits: Twins shared out-of-frame alpha sequences with excess low generation probability.

The sample was also reused in another study, on T cells expressing NK-cell markers. That paper notes: One of eight sequenced donors was HCMV-seronegative; the other seven were seropositive. Dominant NKG2C+ clonotypes in about 6 donors made up roughly 1.0-7.0% of CD8+ T cells. Expanded clones of NKG2C+ T cells had an unclear HCMV specificity.

The sequence was obtained from a woman aged 18 to 35 in good health. The sequencing sample was made of PBMCs. V is TRBV12-3 or TRBV12-4 and J is TRBJ2-2; D unresolved. CDR3 region: CASSLVPLGELFF. The CDR3 DNA follows: TGTGCCAGCAGTTTAGTTCCGCTCGGGGAGCTGTTTTTT.